These T cell receptor beta chains were read from a single sample in a study of blood T cell repertoires in COVID-19. The table came from immunoSEQ multiplex PCR; TCRdb's copy has only in-frame clones and leaves some out. This table holds more than 200,000 clones, around 82% found once. The source material was PBMCs or T cells enriched from blood (not recorded which). These receptors were collected from a middle-aged woman with acute COVID-19. The CDR3 runs from the conserved cysteine through the conserved F or W. The order of the fields is J gene, V gene, D gene, CDR3 length, clone size, CDR3 protein, CDR3 DNA. The D gene is left open where the match is weak. Where a row states a size, it is once, few, many or the class of an expanded clone; other rows omit it.

j_gene: TRBJ2-5
v_gene: TRBV11-3
d_gene: .
len: 16
abundance: .
CDR3aa: CASSLGTRGSRETQYF
CDR3nt: TGTGCCAGCAGCTTAGGAACCAGGGGAAGTCGAGAGACCCAGTACTTC

j_gene: TRBJ2-7
v_gene: TRBV7-2
d_gene: .
len: 15
abundance: few
CDR3aa: CASSLRGVRVNEQYF
CDR3nt: TGTGCCAGCAGCTTACGTGGGGTCAGGGTAAACGAGCAGTACTTC

j_gene: TRBJ2-5
v_gene: TRBV3-1/TRBV3-2
d_gene: .
len: 20
abundance: .
CDR3aa: CASSQDPNPGPGGREETQYF
CDR3nt: TGTGCCAGCAGCCAAGACCCGAATCCGGGCCCAGGGGGGAGAGAAGAGACCCAGTACTTC

j_gene: TRBJ1-3
v_gene: TRBV27
d_gene: TRBD1
len: 15
abundance: .
CDR3aa: CASSLSRQGDYTIYF
CDR3nt: TGTGCCAGCAGTTTATCGCGGCAGGGGGATTACACCATATATTTT

j_gene: TRBJ2-7
v_gene: TRBV5-6
d_gene: TRBD1
len: 18
abundance: few
CDR3aa: CASSARGVWDRPTYEQYF
CDR3nt: TGTGCCAGCAGCGCCCGAGGGGTTTGGGACAGGCCAACCTACGAGCAGTACTTC

j_gene: TRBJ1-2
v_gene: TRBV14
d_gene: TRBD1
len: 13
abundance: .
CDR3aa: CASSPKTGAGYTF
CDR3nt: TGTGCCAGCAGTCCTAAGACAGGGGCTGGCTACACCTTC

j_gene: TRBJ1-2
v_gene: TRBV27
d_gene: .
len: 15
abundance: .
CDR3aa: CASSLSTGLGWGYTF
CDR3nt: TGTGCCAGCAGTTTATCCACAGGGCTGGGCTGGGGCTACACCTTC

j_gene: TRBJ2-1
v_gene: TRBV5-4
d_gene: .
len: 15
abundance: .
CDR3aa: CASSAEWTDYNEQFF
CDR3nt: TGTGCCAGCAGCGCCGAGTGGACAGACTACAATGAGCAGTTCTTC

j_gene: TRBJ1-5
v_gene: TRBV2
d_gene: TRBD1
len: 14
abundance: once
CDR3aa: CASRPGQGYQPQHF
CDR3nt: TGTGCCAGCAGGCCGGGACAGGGGTATCAGCCCCAGCATTTT

j_gene: TRBJ1-1
v_gene: TRBV5-4
d_gene: .
len: 15
abundance: .
CDR3aa: CASSPPTGRNTEAFF
CDR3nt: TGTGCCAGCAGCCCGCCGACAGGTAGGAACACTGAAGCTTTCTTT

j_gene: TRBJ2-3
v_gene: TRBV7-2
d_gene: TRBD2
len: 12
abundance: .
CDR3aa: CASSATSGPRYF
CDR3nt: TGTGCCAGCAGCGCAACTAGCGGCCCTCGGTATTTT

j_gene: TRBJ1-1
v_gene: TRBV7-8
d_gene: .
len: 13
abundance: .
CDR3aa: CASSLPGNTEAFF
CDR3nt: TGTGCCAGCAGCTTACCAGGGAACACTGAAGCTTTCTTT

j_gene: TRBJ2-1
v_gene: TRBV6-5
d_gene: TRBD1
len: 16
abundance: .
CDR3aa: CASSYSGTGSSNEQFF
CDR3nt: TGTGCCAGCAGTTACTCGGGGACAGGCTCCTCCAATGAGCAGTTCTTC

j_gene: TRBJ2-7
v_gene: TRBV12-3/TRBV12-4
d_gene: .
len: 13
abundance: .
CDR3aa: CASRAGGSYEQYF
CDR3nt: TGTGCCAGCAGAGCCGGGGGTTCCTACGAGCAGTACTTC

j_gene: TRBJ1-2
v_gene: TRBV15
d_gene: .
len: 12
abundance: .
CDR3aa: CATSLSGFGYTF
CDR3nt: TGTGCCACCAGCCTATCAGGGTTTGGCTACACCTTC

j_gene: TRBJ1-2
v_gene: TRBV4-3
d_gene: .
len: 14
abundance: .
CDR3aa: CASNTEGVRGGYTF
CDR3nt: TGCGCCAGCAACACTGAGGGGGTGCGGGGGGGCTACACCTTC

j_gene: TRBJ2-7
v_gene: TRBV24-1
d_gene: .
len: 13
abundance: .
CDR3aa: CATTWSGADEQYF
CDR3nt: TGTGCCACCACCTGGTCCGGAGCCGACGAGCAGTACTTC

j_gene: TRBJ1-1
v_gene: TRBV4-3
d_gene: TRBD1
len: 15
abundance: .
CDR3aa: CASSQRQGGASEAFF
CDR3nt: TGCGCCAGCAGCCAAAGACAGGGCGGTGCAAGTGAAGCTTTCTTT

j_gene: TRBJ2-2
v_gene: TRBV6-5
d_gene: TRBD2
len: 15
abundance: .
CDR3aa: CASRGGGRNTGELFF
CDR3nt: TGTGCCAGCAGGGGCGGGGGTAGGAACACCGGGGAGCTGTTTTTT